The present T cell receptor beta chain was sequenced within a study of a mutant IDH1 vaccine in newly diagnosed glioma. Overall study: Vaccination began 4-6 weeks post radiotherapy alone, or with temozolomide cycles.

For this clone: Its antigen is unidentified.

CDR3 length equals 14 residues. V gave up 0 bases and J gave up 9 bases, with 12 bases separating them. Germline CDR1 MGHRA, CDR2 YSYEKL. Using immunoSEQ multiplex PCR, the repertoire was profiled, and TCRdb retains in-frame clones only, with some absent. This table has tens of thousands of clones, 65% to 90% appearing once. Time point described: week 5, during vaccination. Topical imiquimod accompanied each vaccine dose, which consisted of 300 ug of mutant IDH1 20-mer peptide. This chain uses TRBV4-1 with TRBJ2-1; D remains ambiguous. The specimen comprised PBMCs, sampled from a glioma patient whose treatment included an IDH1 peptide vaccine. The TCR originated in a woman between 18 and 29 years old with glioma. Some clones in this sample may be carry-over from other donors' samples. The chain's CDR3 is CASSQDLPSGEQFF. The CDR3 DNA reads TGCGCCAGCAGCCAAGACCTCCCCTCAGGTGAGCAGTTCTTC.